These T cell receptor beta chains were read from a single sample in a study of T cells expressing NK-cell markers. One entry per CDR3 protein, without DNA, is what TCRdb gives after re-calling the 5' RACE reads. The listing records some 450,000 distinct CDR3 sequences. The specimen was blood T cells: a sorted CD56 or NKG2C T cell subset, CD4+ or CD8+ T cells, or bulk PBMC T cells (not recorded which). These receptors all come from a woman aged 18 to 75 in good health. Both conserved end residues are part of each CDR3.

J,V,CDR3
TRBJ1-5,TRBV12-3/TRBV12-4,CASSLISFGDQPQHF
TRBJ1-1,TRBV29-1,CSVGHRDRGRMNTEAFF
TRBJ2-5,TRBV7-2,CASSLLGQPKETQYF
TRBJ2-5,TRBV3-1,CASSLRTGETQYF
TRBJ2-1,TRBV11-3,CASSLDLGSYNEQFF
TRBJ2-3,TRBV20-1,CSAPSGFGTDTQYF
TRBJ1-2,TRBV28,CASSLLDDFSGVSPFYGYTF
TRBJ2-7,TRBV20-1,CSASLAGGPIINEQYF
TRBJ2-2,TRBV7-6,CASSLGYGGQFFTGELFF
TRBJ1-2,TRBV7-9,CASSSTGGSGYTF
TRBJ1-2,TRBV10-1,CASTRTGLRYGYTF
TRBJ2-3,TRBV5-1,CASSWDNTDTQYF
TRBJ1-5,TRBV14,CASSPQGHNQPQHF
TRBJ2-1,TRBV30,CAWSVPGLAGVNEQFF
TRBJ2-1,TRBV7-2,CASSLASGRMHEQFF
TRBJ2-5,TRBV18,CASASPLQETQYF
TRBJ2-3,TRBV12-3/TRBV12-4,CASSLKSGTQYF
TRBJ2-1,TRBV12-3/TRBV12-4,CASSFSDNEQFF
TRBJ2-5,TRBV5-1,CASSFVRETQYF
TRBJ2-1,TRBV4-2,CASSRGTGTNSYNEQFF
TRBJ2-3,TRBV6-5,CASSFWGEGSADTQYF
TRBJ2-6,TRBV19,CASSLAASGANVLTF
TRBJ2-5,TRBV7-9,CASSIAQETQYF
TRBJ2-3,TRBV12-3/TRBV12-4,CASSFRLAGGSSTDTQYF
TRBJ2-5,TRBV20-1,CSANHQRGSKSTQYF
TRBJ1-6,TRBV4-2,CASSARDRGSSYNSPLHF